What follows are 23 T cell receptor beta chains derived from one specimen sequenced in a study of shared clonotypes between healthy human individuals. The table came from immunoSEQ multiplex PCR; TCRdb's copy has only in-frame clones and leaves some out. In the table there are roughly 1.4 million clones, 98% to 99% of which are singletons. Sequencing was performed on naive CD4+ T cells sorted from blood. Regarding subset: CD45RA+ positively selected. The receptors shown here come from a man aged 25-40 years in good health.

V is TRBV4-1 and J is TRBJ2-3, with 7 nucleotides matching TRBD2. J lost 0 bases, V lost 1 base, and 4 bases had no gene match. CDR3 length: 16 amino acids. Germline CDR1 and CDR2: MGHRA and YSYEKL. This chain's CDR3 is CASSQGLAASTDTQYF. The CDR3 nucleotides are TGCGCCAGCAGCCAAGGGCTAGCGGCTAGCACAGATACGCAGTATTTT.

The chain recombines TRBV25-1 with TRBJ2-5; D gene uncertain. The CDR3 extends over 12 amino acids. The V and J ends lost 5 bases and 4 bases respectively, with 8 bases between them. Germline-derived CDR1 and CDR2 are MGHDK and SYGVNS. The CDR3 reads CASSRPAETQYF. Written as DNA, the CDR3 is TGTGCCAGCAGTCGACCCGCAGAGACCCAGTACTTC.

The chain carries TRBV9 and TRBJ2-7, with TRBD2 identical over 7 bases. CDR1 is SGDLS, CDR2 YYNGEE, per germline. V trimming: 4 bases; J trimming: 6 bases; junction bases outside the gene matches: 22. The CDR3 runs to 18 residues. DNA for the CDR3: TGTGCCAGCAGCAACATCCCGGGCGGGGCGGGAGCCACCCGCGAGCAGTACTTC. This sequence encodes CASSNIPGGAGATREQYF.

The V gene is TRBV2, the J gene TRBJ2-5, with D perhaps TRBD1 (5 bases). CDR3 length: 15 residues. Trimming left V 2 bases short and J 3 bases short, with 13 bases between. Germline CDR1 SNHLY, CDR2 FYNNEI. CDR3 nucleotides: TGTGCCAGCAGTGAAATCCTCAAAGGGGAAGAGACCCAGTACTTC. Amino acids: CASSEILKGEETQYF. The variable domain in full, completed from reference TRBV2 and TRBJ2-5, reads EPEVTQTPSHQVTQMGQEVILRCVPISNHLYFYWYRQILGQKVEFLVSFYNNEISEKSEIFDDQFSVERPDGSNFTLKIRSTKLEDSAMYFCASSEILKGEETQYFGPGTRLLVL.

This sequence joins TRBV9 and TRBJ2-1; possible D gene TRBD2, 5 bases. Germline CDR1 reads SGDLS; CDR2 reads YYNGEE. The CDR3 extends over 13 amino acids. Trimming cost V 0 bases and J 7 bases, with 8 bases left between them. DNA for the CDR3: TGTGCCAGCAGCGTAGTTAGCGAAAATGAGCAGTTCTTC. It is translated as CASSVVSENEQFF.

The CDR3 coding sequence is TGTGCCAGCAACCTTCGGGGGGGACAGGAGCAGTTCTTC. Its protein is CASNLRGGQEQFF. The V call is TRBV27, the J call TRBJ2-1; possibly TRBD2 for D (8 bases). V was clipped by 7 bases and J by 10 bases, with 17 bases between them. Germline loops: CDR1 MNHEY, CDR2 SMNVEV (reference sequence). This CDR3 region has 13 residues.

The rearrangement uses TRBV5-6 and TRBJ2-1, with 7 bases matching TRBD1. CDR3 length equals 15 residues. Germline lookup yields CDR1 SGHDT and CDR2 YYEEEE. J lost 4 bases, V lost 2 bases, and 6 bases had no gene match. CDR3 nucleotides: TGTGCCAGCAGCTTACGAGGGGGACAGTACAATGAGCAGTTCTTC. Its translation: CASSLRGGQYNEQFF.

The chain has TRBV28 and TRBJ2-1; D gene ambiguous. CDR3 size: 15 residues. Trimming removed 2 bases from V and 4 bases from J, with 12 bases in between. The germline V gene encodes CDR1 MDHEN and CDR2 SYDVKM. For the CDR3, the DNA is TGTGCCAGCAGTTTAGGTGGGGTGGGTTACAATGAGCAGTTCTTC. Translating it yields CASSLGGVGYNEQFF.

The gene calls are TRBV5-1 and TRBJ2-3, with D possibly TRBD2 on 5 matching bases. Looked up from germline, CDR1 is SGHRS and CDR2 is YFSETQ. Deletions cut 4 bases from V and 0 bases from J, with 18 bases between. This CDR3 has 17 amino acids. CDR3 residues: CASSPRAPTRSTDTQYF. The CDR3 DNA reads TGCGCCAGCAGCCCGCGGGCCCCGACTCGCAGCACAGATACGCAGTATTTT.

The chain carries TRBV2 and TRBJ2-7, with TRBD2 matching 7 bases. Germline V lookup: CDR1 SNHLY, CDR2 FYNNEI. V dropped 7 bases and J dropped 3; count of bases not matched to a gene: 9. The CDR3 spans 14 residues. The CDR3 coding sequence is TGTGCCAGCAAAGGCGGGAGAGGGGTCTACGAGCAGTACTTC. Translation: CASKGGRGVYEQYF.

The rearrangement links TRBV7-8 to TRBJ2-1; 9 nucleotides align to TRBD2. CDR3 length: 16 residues. Germline lookup yields CDR1 SGHVS and CDR2 FQNEAQ. Germline trimming cut 7 bases from V and 4 bases from J; bases unmatched to any gene: 11. The CDR3 sequence is CASKPSGEGSYNEQFF. DNA for the CDR3: TGTGCCAGCAAACCTAGCGGGGAGGGCTCGTACAATGAGCAGTTCTTC.

The rearrangement joins TRBV7-3 to TRBJ2-1, with D possibly TRBD2 on 6 matching bases. CDR3 length: 15 amino acids. V dropped 1 base and J dropped 7 bases, with 14 bases sitting between them. Germline V gene data show CDR1 as SGHTA and CDR2 as FQGTGA. The CDR3 sequence: CASSLKGVRGNEQFF. As DNA, the CDR3 is TGTGCCAGCAGCTTAAAGGGCGTTCGGGGGAATGAGCAGTTCTTC. The variable domain in full, with the rest retrieved from reference TRBV7-3 and TRBJ2-1, is GAGVSQTPSNKVTEKGKYVELRCDPISGHTALYWYRQSLGQGPEFLIYFQGTGAADDSGLPNDRFFAVRPEGSVSTLKIQRTERGDSAVYLCASSLKGVRGNEQFFGPGTRLTVL.

This clone was observed a single time. J is TRBJ2-3 and V is TRBV5-4; D ambiguous. Germline V gene data show CDR1 as SGHNT and CDR2 as YYREEE (reference sequence). This CDR3 spans 16 amino acids. V was clipped by 1 base and J by 0 bases, with 12 bases between them. This CDR3 is CASSLPGRTSTDTQYF. The CDR3 nucleotides are TGTGCCAGCAGCTTGCCTGGTCGAACTAGCACAGATACGCAGTATTTT.

Details on this clone: Other DNA sequences in this specimen translate into the identical CDR3. The gene calls are TRBV7-9 and TRBJ1-4, with 7 bases fitting TRBD1. The CDR3 length is 14 residues. Germline-derived CDR1 and CDR2 are SEHNR and FQNEAQ (reference sequence). With V trimmed by 5 bases and J by 1 base, 1 base remained unmatched. The CDR3 DNA reads as TGTGCCAGCAGCAGGGACAGAACTAATGAAAAACTGTTTTTT. Amino acid sequence: CASSRDRTNEKLFF. The variable domain in full, completed from reference TRBV7-9 and TRBJ1-4, reads DTGVSQNPRHKITKRGQNVTFRCDPISEHNRLYWYRQTLGQGPEFLTYFQNEAQLEKSRLLSDRFSAERPKGSFSTLEIQRTEQGDSAMYLCASSRDRTNEKLFFGSGTQLSVL.

The chain uses TRBV7-9 and TRBJ1-4; TRBD1 might be the D (5 bases). CDR1 is SEHNR, CDR2 FQNEAQ, per germline (reference sequence). CDR3 length: 13 amino acids. Trimming took 8 bases from V and 6 from J, leaving 13 bases between them. The CDR3 sequence: CASGQGRDEKLFF. DNA of the CDR3: TGTGCCAGCGGTCAGGGAAGGGATGAAAAACTGTTTTTT.

This sequence joins TRBV6-1 and TRBJ2-7; possible D gene TRBD1, 5 bases. Trimming pared 4 bases from V and 0 bases from J, leaving 13 bases between. The length of the CDR3 is 15 residues. The germline V gene has CDR1 MNHNS and CDR2 SASEGT. Here the CDR3 DNA reads TGTGCCAGCAGTGTGGGGCAACTCGACTCCTACGAGCAGTACTTC. As protein: CASSVGQLDSYEQYF.

A word on this clone: The sample contains more than one DNA sequence encoding this CDR3. The chain uses TRBV5-1 and TRBJ1-1; D remains ambiguous. CDR1 SGHRS and CDR2 YFSETQ come from the germline V gene. The CDR3 is made up of 13 amino acids. V was cut by 0 bases and J by 0 bases, with 3 bases left in between. The CDR3 DNA sequence: TGCGCCAGCAGCTTGGTCCTGAACACTGAAGCTTTCTTT. It translates to CASSLVLNTEAFF.

The rearrangement joins TRBV19 to TRBJ1-2; D call uncertain. The germline CDR1 and CDR2 sequences are LNHDA and SQIVND (reference sequence). V lost 2 bases and J lost 6, with 10 bases in between. The CDR3 spans 13 residues. This CDR3 is CASSIPTQDGYTF. DNA for the CDR3: TGTGCCAGTAGTATACCCACCCAGGATGGCTACACCTTC.

This chain joins TRBV5-1 and TRBJ2-3; D unclear. The CDR3 consists of 14 residues. Trimming left V 0 bases short and J 2 bases short, with 7 bases between. The germline V gene has CDR1 SGHRS and CDR2 YFSETQ. CDR3 coding DNA: TGCGCCAGCAGCTTGGCAGATTACACAGATACGCAGTATTTT. Its protein is CASSLADYTDTQYF.

In this sample, this clone turned up once. The chain recombines TRBV6-4 with TRBJ2-1; 12 nucleotides line up with TRBD2. Trimming removed 5 bases from V and 9 bases from J; junction bases left unmatched: 8. The length of the CDR3 is 15 residues. Looked up from germline, CDR1 is MRHNA and CDR2 is SNTAGT. The CDR3 nucleotides are TGTGCCAGCAGTCCTCTAGCGGGAGGGGTAGGTGAGCAGTTCTTC. Its protein is CASSPLAGGVGEQFF.

The gene calls are TRBV27 and TRBJ1-5; D gene unclear. CDR1 and CDR2 (germline): MNHEY, SMNVEV (reference sequence). This CDR3 spans 13 amino acids. The ends were cut back, 7 bases at V and 3 bases at J, with 10 bases in the middle. The DNA of the CDR3 is TGTGCCAGCAAAGGGAGTACCAATCAGCCCCAGCATTTT. Protein product: CASKGSTNQPQHF.

The chain links TRBV5-4 to TRBJ2-1; D is perhaps TRBD2 (6 bases). The V gene's germline CDR1 is SGHNT and CDR2 YYREEE (reference sequence). The CDR3 covers 13 residues. Trimming stripped 4 bases from V and 8 bases from J, with 13 bases between. The CDR3 DNA is TGTGCCAGCAGCCCCGCTCCTAGCGATGAGCAGTTCTTC. It codes for CASSPAPSDEQFF.

This chain connects TRBV11-2 to TRBJ2-5; D is unclear. The DNA end lines up better with TRBJ2-7; the J call may be wrong. The germline gives CDR1 SGHAT, CDR2 FQNNGV. The length of the CDR3 is 13 residues. As DNA, the CDR3 is TGTGCCAGCAGACTTATGAATGGGCGCGAGCAGTACTTC. Translated, it gives CASRLMNGREQYF.